Shown below are 11 T cell receptor beta chains from a single sample sequenced in a study of siplizumab effects on memory and regulatory T cells. TCRdb keeps only in-frame clones here, not all; method: immunoSEQ multiplex PCR. This sample has about 120,000 clones; about 95% occur once, and the top ten carry roughly 1.5%. Sequenced sample: non-Treg CD4+ T cells sorted from blood. These receptors all stem from a human donor in good health.

The table lists this clone with a count of one. The rearrangement links TRBV19 to TRBJ1-4; D perhaps matches TRBD1 (6 bases). Trimming pared 3 bases from V and 5 bases from J, leaving 10 bases between. In germline, CDR1 is LNHDA, CDR2 SQIVND (reference sequence). The CDR3 has 14 residues. This CDR3 is CASSIRGPNEKLFF. DNA of the CDR3: TGTGCCAGTAGTATCAGGGGACCCAATGAAAAACTGTTTTTT.

The rearrangement joins TRBV2 to TRBJ2-1, with a weak D call TRBD2 (5 bases). Trimming left V 7 bases short and J 6 bases short, with 7 bases between. The germline V gene has CDR1 SNHLY and CDR2 FYNNEI. The CDR3 contains 11 residues. DNA of the CDR3: TGTGCCAGCATGGAGGCCAATGAGCAGTTCTTC. It encodes CASMEANEQFF.

The V call is TRBV4-2, the J call TRBJ1-4; possible D gene TRBD1, 6 bases. The CDR3 sequence is 16 residues long. CDR1 and CDR2 (germline): LGHNA, YNFKEQ. V was pared by 6 bases and J by 7 bases, with 21 bases between. CDR3 nucleotides: TGTGCCAGCAGTCGACAGGACTCCAATGTGGGTGAAAAACTGTTTTTT. It specifies CASSRQDSNVGEKLFF.

V is TRBV10-3 and J is TRBJ2-7; 7 nucleotides match TRBD1. Losses at the gene ends were 1 base for V and 7 bases for J; bases not matched to a gene: 7. This CDR3 region has 14 residues. The germline CDR1 and CDR2 sequences are ENHRY and SYGVKD. CDR3 DNA sequence: TGTGCCATCAGTGAGTTTGGACAGGACGCGGAGCAGTACTTC. It translates to CAISEFGQDAEQYF.

CDR3: CASSLEAGTYEQYF. DNA of the CDR3: TGTGCCAGCAGCTTAGAGGCGGGTACCTACGAGCAGTACTTC. The rearrangement links TRBV11-2 to TRBJ2-7; tentatively, D is TRBD2 (5 bases). The V end lost 0 bases, the J end lost 2 bases, and 8 bases lay between the germline ends. Germline CDR1 reads SGHAT; CDR2 reads FQNNGV. CDR3 size: 14 residues.

This chain connects TRBV6-6 to TRBJ2-5, with D possibly being TRBD2 (6 bases). Trimming took 0 bases from V and 3 from J, leaving 11 bases between them. The CDR3 loop spans 15 amino acids. Germline CDR1 and CDR2: MNHNY and SVGAGI (reference sequence). The CDR3 region is CASSYSVLAKETQYF. For the CDR3, the DNA is TGTGCCAGCAGTTACTCAGTCCTAGCGAAAGAGACCCAGTACTTC.

The CDR3 nucleotides are TGTGCCAGCAGTTTATGGGGGCAGGCGGTAGGCACTGAAGCTTTCTTT. This codes for CASSLWGQAVGTEAFF. The chain is built from TRBV28 and TRBJ1-1; TRBD1 might be the D (5 bases). V gave up 0 bases and J gave up 4 bases, with 15 bases separating them. Germline loops: CDR1 MDHEN, CDR2 SYDVKM. The CDR3 length is 16 residues.

The chain recombines TRBV4-1 with TRBJ2-5; the D gene is possibly TRBD2 (6 bases). V lost 6 bases, J lost 4 bases, and 12 bases lay in between. Germline CDR1 is MGHRA and CDR2 is YSYEKL. The CDR3 is made up of 13 amino acids. Written as DNA, the CDR3 is TGCGCCAGCAGTCAAACCGGGGGAGAGACCCAGTACTTC. Protein product: CASSQTGGETQYF.

The gene calls are TRBV28 and TRBJ2-7; D not certain. The CDR3 length is 13 residues. CDR1 and CDR2 from the germline V gene are MDHEN and SYDVKM. Trimming removed 2 bases from V and 7 bases from J, with 12 bases in between. CDR3 region: CASSLPRLGEQYF. CDR3 nucleotides: TGTGCCAGCAGTTTACCTCGTTTGGGGGAGCAGTACTTC.

The CDR3 sequence: CASSGQGSQPQHF. Written as DNA, the CDR3 is TGTGCCAGCTCCGGTCAGGGCAGTCAGCCCCAGCATTTT. This chain links TRBV6-1 with TRBJ1-5, with a possible D match to TRBD1 (5 bases). This CDR3 spans 13 amino acids. Trimming shortened V by 8 bases and J by 6 bases, and 14 bases separated the two germline ends. Germline V gene data show CDR1 as MNHNS and CDR2 as SASEGT.

The chain carries TRBV29-1 and TRBJ2-7, with D perhaps being TRBD1 or TRBD2 (6 bases each). The CDR3 runs 14 residues. Germline loops: CDR1 SQVTM, CDR2 ANQGSEA. V gave up 4 bases and J gave up 1 base, with 14 bases separating them. This CDR3 is CSVGVGGGSYEQYF. CDR3 DNA sequence: TGCAGCGTTGGGGTCGGGGGCGGATCCTACGAGCAGTACTTC.